The 11 T cell receptor beta chains below come from one sample, sequenced in a study of CD8 T cells in Susac syndrome. The RNA input was about 0.5 to 1 ug, and it was reverse transcribed with random hexamers. From the immunoSEQ multiplex PCR reads, TCRdb called clonotypes with MiXCR, one entry per CDR3 protein. The repertoire holds 85,000 to 95,000 distinct CDR3 sequences, with roughly 94% as singletons. The sample was CD4+ T cells from PBMCs. Source of these receptors: a human donor with Susac syndrome.

This clonotype was seen once. The rearrangement joins TRBV20-1 to TRBJ2-7; TRBD1 aligns across 9 bases. CDR1 is DFQATT and CDR2 is SNEGSKA in the germline V gene (reference sequence). The J segment lost 3 bases and the V segment lost 3 bases, leaving 6 bases of the junction unmatched. This CDR3 is 14 amino acids long. The CDR3 coding sequence is TGCAGTGCTAGGAGGTCGGGACAGGGCTACGAGCAGTACTTC. It encodes CSARRSGQGYEQYF.

This chain links TRBV10-3 with TRBJ2-2; D possibly corresponds to TRBD1 (6 bases). Trimming pared 8 bases from V and 3 bases from J, leaving 16 bases between. CDR1 and CDR2 from the germline V gene are ENHRY and SYGVKD. The CDR3 is 15 residues long. Here the CDR3 reads CAISQTGTYTGELFF. The CDR3 DNA reads as TGTGCCATCTCTCAGACCGGGACATACACCGGGGAGCTGTTTTTT.

This chain uses TRBV27 with TRBJ2-7; tentatively, D is TRBD1 or TRBD2 (5 bases each). Germline CDR1 and CDR2: MNHEY and SMNVEV (reference sequence). V dropped 3 bases and J dropped 0 bases, with 6 bases sitting between them. This CDR3 is 13 amino acids long. In DNA, the CDR3 is TGTGCCAGCAGTTTGGGGGACTCCTACGAGCAGTACTTC. The encoded protein is CASSLGDSYEQYF.

In nucleotides, the CDR3 is TGTGCCAGCACCCCCCGGGACAGGGGGTACGGCGAGCAGTACTTC. Protein: CASTPRDRGYGEQYF. This sequence joins TRBV7-9 and TRBJ2-7; 11 bases are a match to TRBD1. CDR1 and CDR2 (germline): SEHNR, FQNEAQ (reference sequence). The CDR3 extends over 15 amino acids. V shed 7 bases, J shed 6 bases, and the junction held 11 bases outside the gene matches.

V usage is TRBV29-1 and J usage is TRBJ2-5, with D tentatively TRBD2 (5 bases). The CDR3 runs to 12 residues. The ends were cut back, 5 bases at V and 3 bases at J, with 10 bases in the middle. Germline CDR1 is SQVTM and CDR2 is ANQGSEA. In DNA form, the CDR3 reads TGCAGCGTTCGGCAGAGGGAAGAGACCCAGTACTTC. Translating gives CSVRQREETQYF. The whole variable domain, filled in from reference TRBV29-1 and TRBJ2-5, reads SAVISQKPSRDICQRGTSLTIQCQVDSQVTMMFWYRQQPGQSLTLIATANQGSEATYESGFVIDKFPISRPNLTFSTLTVSNMSPEDSSIYLCSVRQREETQYFGPGTRLLVL.

The J gene is TRBJ1-2, the V gene TRBV20-1; 7 positions match TRBD1. The CDR3 sequence is 12 residues long. V trimming: 6 bases; J trimming: 9 bases; junction bases outside the gene matches: 10. CDR1 is DFQATT, CDR2 SNEGSKA, per germline (reference sequence). Here the CDR3 reads CSAYRDRGSYTF. DNA for the CDR3: TGCAGTGCCTATCGGGACAGAGGTAGCTACACCTTC.

This sequence joins TRBV29-1 and TRBJ1-2, with TRBD1 as a possible D gene (6 bases). The CDR3 contains 11 residues. In germline, CDR1 is SQVTM, CDR2 ANQGSEA. The V end was cut by 3 bases, the J end by 8 bases, with 10 bases between. This CDR3 is CSVEGAKGYTF. In DNA form, the CDR3 reads TGCAGCGTTGAGGGGGCGAAAGGCTACACCTTC.

The chain links TRBV7-3 to TRBJ1-2; D perhaps matches TRBD1 (6 bases). Germline assignment: CDR1 SGHTA and CDR2 FQGTGA. The CDR3 is made up of 15 amino acids. V gave up 1 base and J gave up 7 bases, with 16 bases separating them. CDR3 nucleotide sequence: TGTGCCAGCAGCTTAAAAACGGACAGCGCTGGTGGCTACACCTTC. Translated: CASSLKTDSAGGYTF. The whole variable domain, filled in from reference TRBV7-3 and TRBJ1-2, reads GAGVSQTPSNKVTEKGKYVELRCDPISGHTALYWYRQSLGQGPEFLIYFQGTGAADDSGLPNDRFFAVRPEGSVSTLKIQRTERGDSAVYLCASSLKTDSAGGYTFGSGTRLTVV.

This chain connects TRBV20-1 to TRBJ2-5, with no clear D. This CDR3 spans 11 amino acids. Germline CDR1 DFQATT, CDR2 SNEGSKA (reference sequence). V lost 5 bases and J 4 bases, leaving 8 bases between the germline ends. In DNA form, the CDR3 reads TGCAGTGCTGGTTTGCGAGAGACCCAGTACTTC. Its translation is CSAGLRETQYF.

The rearrangement uses TRBV5-6 and TRBJ1-1, with a weak D call TRBD1 (6 bases). Germline CDR1 is SGHDT and CDR2 is YYEEEE. V was shortened by 0 bases and J by 12 bases, with 18 bases between the two germline ends. The CDR3 consists of 14 residues. The CDR3 DNA is TGTGCCAGCAGCTTGGGGTTCGACAGGACTCGGCCTTTCTTT. Encoded protein: CASSLGFDRTRPFF.

The chain carries TRBV18 and TRBJ1-3; 7 nucleotides line up with TRBD1. The CDR3 is 16 amino acids. V lost 1 base to trimming and J lost 0 bases; unmatched junction nucleotides: 3. The germline CDR1 and CDR2 sequences are KGHSH and LQKENI. CDR3 sequence: CASSPRGTDSGNTIYF. DNA of the CDR3: TGTGCCAGCTCACCACGGGGGACAGACTCTGGAAACACCATATATTTT. Full variable domain (remainder filled in from reference TRBV18 and TRBJ1-3): NAGVMQNPRHLVRRRGQEARLRCSPMKGHSHVYWYRQLPEEGLKFMVYLQKENIIDESGMPKERFSAEFPKEGPSILRIQQVVRGDSAAYFCASSPRGTDSGNTIYFGEGSWLTVV.